This T cell receptor beta chain is from a study of blood T cells in healthy people across ages. The CDR3 spans 14 residues. Alongside a J-beta primer mix, a sample-barcoded 5' primer served in a second PCR lasting about 7 to 11 cycles. MiXCR was run by TCRdb on the 5' RACE reads, yielding one entry per CDR3 protein. The table lists 600,000 to 1,000,000 distinct CDR3 sequences, roughly 25% of them singletons. Notes on the study in general: As age increased, TCR beta diversity per million T cells fell in a roughly linear fashion.

This clonotype occurred once. Its cognate antigen is unknown. The sample also formed part of further work on T cells of mothers and their children.

The sequenced sample consisted of blood. The V and J genes are TRBV21-1 and TRBJ1-1. TRBV21-1 is reported as a pseudogene. The sequence was obtained from a boy between 10 and 17 years old in good health. CDR3 loop: CASSKAGENTEAFF. In DNA form, the CDR3 reads TGTGCCAGCAGCAAAGCGGGGGAGAACACTGAAGCTTTCTTT.